This T cell receptor beta chain stems from a study of cytotoxic CD8 clonotypes in ibrutinib-treated CLL (dated by TCRdb to the early 2020s). About the study as a whole: The cohort had about a dozen relapsed/refractory and 15 treatment-naive patients; about 17 were IGHV unmutated. On average, each sample had roughly 230,000 productive templates and more than 75,000 productive rearrangements. All remission and progressive disease samples were collected while patients were still receiving ibrutinib. Response samples were obtained after a median of roughly 13 months of treatment, with a range of roughly 6 to 40 months. Responses were partial in around 25 patients and complete in 2; after median approximately 69 months follow-up, about 15 stayed in remission and some twelve progressed. Of the roughly 86 people in the trial, roughly 27 had longitudinal samples available. Cryopreserved peripheral blood mononuclear cells were obtained prior to treatment, at the time of response, and at either disease progression or sustained remission.

The time point tag for this specimen amounts to: 24 months on ibrutinib. For TCR beta library preparation, approximately 2 micrograms of genomic DNA were extracted from the cryopreserved PBMCs. High-throughput TCR beta sequencing was performed on longitudinal blood samples from CLL patients receiving ibrutinib monotherapy. The patients took part in an open-label, single-center phase 2 trial of ibrutinib monotherapy. Sequences SGHRS (CDR1) and YFSETQ (CDR2) are obtained from the germline V gene. Trimming removed 4 bases from V and 2 bases from J; the gene matches leave 10 bases unexplained. From cysteine to phenylalanine, the CDR3 is 17 amino acids long. CDR3 DNA is the only sequence kept; it has 51 bases, read in frame from the first base. Worth noting for this clone: This receptor's antigen is unknown. No base quality values were provided; no much bigger clone lies one nucleotide off.

Summary of the overall study and its limitations: Baseline clonality exceeded that of age-matched healthy donors and correlated strongly with circulating CD8+ T-cell counts. Public clonotypes were found to be uncommon and were observed to contract or remain stable during treatment; the increase in clonality was shown to reflect expansion of private clonotypes at ibrutinib response. Sustained-remission and progressing patients did not have matched sampling times, and lymph node repertoires were not examined. Clonality increased at ibrutinib response, stayed stable in sustained remission, and fell back toward baseline at progression.

A MiSeq instrument was used for deep resolution sequencing, which targeted depths ranging from 1 in 1 million up to 1 in 200,000 T cells, with coverage averaging 10x for each clonotype. The immunoSEQ hsTCRB Kit was used to generate the TCR beta libraries. Per the original workflow: The data were analyzed with ImmunoSEQ Analyzer and ImmunoSEQ Data Assistant, and V, D and J gene assignments followed IMGT definitions. Clonality, with values ranging from 0 to 1, was calculated as one minus the normalized Shannon entropy of productive rearrangement frequencies. Public clonotype analysis was restricted to overrepresented clonotypes comprising at least 0.05% of each patient's repertoire. Thirteen age-matched healthy donor repertoires from immuneACCESS were used as controls for clonality. This immuneACCESS table, as held by TCRdb, lists in-frame sequences with V and J called but not all clones. Of the missing ones, under half trace to an unresolved V gene in checked studies; the others have no known cause. D and trimming come from the DNA, and the V and J calls and clone size come from that table. The sample contains about 140,000 clones, about 75% of them found a single time. The ten largest clones represent about 5% of the sample.

Sequencing used PBMCs, obtained after 24 months of ibrutinib treatment. The sequence was collected from a human donor with chronic lymphocytic leukemia. In this chain, TRBV5-1 is recombined with TRBJ2-7; the junction holds 12 bases that match TRBD2. In nucleotides, the sequence is TGCGCCAGCAGCCCCGGACTGACTAGCGGGGGAACCTACGAGCAGTACTTC. Its translation reads: CASSPGLTSGGTYEQYF.